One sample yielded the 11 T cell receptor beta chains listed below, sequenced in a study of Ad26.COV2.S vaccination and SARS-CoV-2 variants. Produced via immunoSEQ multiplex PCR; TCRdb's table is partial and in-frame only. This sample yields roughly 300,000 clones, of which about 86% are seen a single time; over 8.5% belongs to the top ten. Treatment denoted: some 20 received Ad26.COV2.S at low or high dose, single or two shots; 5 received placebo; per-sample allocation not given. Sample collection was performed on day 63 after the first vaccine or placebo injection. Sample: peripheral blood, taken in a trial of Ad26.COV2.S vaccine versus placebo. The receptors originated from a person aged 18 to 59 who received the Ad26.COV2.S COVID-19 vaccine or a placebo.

The CDR3 nucleotides read TGTGCCAGCAGCCAAGCGCTAGCGGGAGACACAGATACGCAGTATTTT. Its protein is CASSQALAGDTDTQYF. The J gene is TRBJ2-3, the V gene TRBV4-2; 10 nucleotides agree with TRBD2. Germline-derived CDR1 and CDR2 are LGHNA and YNFKEQ. This CDR3 comprises 16 residues. V lost 1 base, J lost 2 bases, and 3 bases stayed unmatched.

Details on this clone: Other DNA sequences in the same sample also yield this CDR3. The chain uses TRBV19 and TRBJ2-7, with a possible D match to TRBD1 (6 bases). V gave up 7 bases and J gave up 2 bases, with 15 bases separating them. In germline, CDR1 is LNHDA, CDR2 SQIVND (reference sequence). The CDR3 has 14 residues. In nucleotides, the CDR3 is TGTGCCAGTACGGGTGCAGGGGAGACCTACGAGCAGTACTTC. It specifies CASTGAGETYEQYF. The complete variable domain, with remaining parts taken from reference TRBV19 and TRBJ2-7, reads DGGITQSPKYLFRKEGQNVTLSCEQNLNHDAMYWYRQDPGQGLRLIYYSQIVNDFQKGDIAEGYSVSREKKESFPLTVTSAQKNPTAFYLCASTGAGETYEQYFGPGTRLTVT.

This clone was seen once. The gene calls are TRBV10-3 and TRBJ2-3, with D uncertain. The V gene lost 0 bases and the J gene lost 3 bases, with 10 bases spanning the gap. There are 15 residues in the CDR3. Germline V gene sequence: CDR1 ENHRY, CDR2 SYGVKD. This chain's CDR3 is CAISESNRLTDTQYF. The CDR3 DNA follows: TGTGCCATCAGTGAGTCGAACCGCCTGACAGATACGCAGTATTTT.

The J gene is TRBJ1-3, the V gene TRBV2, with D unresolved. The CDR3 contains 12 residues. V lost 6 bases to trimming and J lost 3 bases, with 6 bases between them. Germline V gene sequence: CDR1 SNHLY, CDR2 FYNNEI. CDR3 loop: CASSVVGNTIYF. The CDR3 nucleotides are TGTGCCAGCAGCGTAGTTGGAAACACCATATATTTT.

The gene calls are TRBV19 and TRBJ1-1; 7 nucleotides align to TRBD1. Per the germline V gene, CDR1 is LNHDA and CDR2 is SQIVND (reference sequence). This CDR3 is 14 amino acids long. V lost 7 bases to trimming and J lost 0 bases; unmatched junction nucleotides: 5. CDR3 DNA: TGTGCCAGTACCTGGGACAGTTTGAACACTGAAGCTTTCTTT. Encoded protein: CASTWDSLNTEAFF.

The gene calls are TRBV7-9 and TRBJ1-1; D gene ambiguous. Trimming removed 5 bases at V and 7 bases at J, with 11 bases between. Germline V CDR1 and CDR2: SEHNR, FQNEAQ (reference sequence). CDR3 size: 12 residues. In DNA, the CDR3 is TGTGCCAGCAGCGTAAGGACCATTGAAGCTTTCTTT. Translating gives CASSVRTIEAFF.

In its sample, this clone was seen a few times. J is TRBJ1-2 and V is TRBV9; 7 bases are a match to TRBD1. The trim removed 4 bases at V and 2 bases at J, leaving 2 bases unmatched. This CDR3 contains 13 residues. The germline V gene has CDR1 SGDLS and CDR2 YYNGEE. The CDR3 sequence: CASSPGQNYGYTF. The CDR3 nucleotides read TGTGCCAGCAGCCCGGGACAGAACTATGGCTACACCTTC.

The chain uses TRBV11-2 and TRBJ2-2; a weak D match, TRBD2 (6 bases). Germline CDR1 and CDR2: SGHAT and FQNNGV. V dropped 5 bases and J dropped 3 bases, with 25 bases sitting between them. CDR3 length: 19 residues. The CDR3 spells CASSPRRAILGWDTGELFF. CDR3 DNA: TGTGCCAGCAGCCCCCGGAGGGCCATACTAGGGTGGGACACCGGGGAGCTGTTTTTT.

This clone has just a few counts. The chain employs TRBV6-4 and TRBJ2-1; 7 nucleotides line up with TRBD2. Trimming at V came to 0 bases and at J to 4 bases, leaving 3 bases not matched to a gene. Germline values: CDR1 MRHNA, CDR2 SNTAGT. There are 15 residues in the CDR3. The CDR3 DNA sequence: TGTGCCAGCAGTGACTCCGGGGGGAATTACAATGAGCAGTTCTTC. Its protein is CASSDSGGNYNEQFF.

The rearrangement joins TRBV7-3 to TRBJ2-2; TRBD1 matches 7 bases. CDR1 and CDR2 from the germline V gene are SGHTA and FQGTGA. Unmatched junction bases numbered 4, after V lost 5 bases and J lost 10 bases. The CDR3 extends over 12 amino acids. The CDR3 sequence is CASSPDRKELFF. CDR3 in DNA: TGTGCCAGCAGCCCGGACAGGAAGGAGCTGTTTTTT.

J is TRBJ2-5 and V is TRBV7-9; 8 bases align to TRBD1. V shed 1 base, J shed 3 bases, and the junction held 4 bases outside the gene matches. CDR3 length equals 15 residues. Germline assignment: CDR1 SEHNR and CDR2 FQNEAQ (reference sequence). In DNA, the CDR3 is TGTGCCAGCAGCTTAGATTCAGGGGGCGAAGAGACCCAGTACTTC. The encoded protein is CASSLDSGGEETQYF.